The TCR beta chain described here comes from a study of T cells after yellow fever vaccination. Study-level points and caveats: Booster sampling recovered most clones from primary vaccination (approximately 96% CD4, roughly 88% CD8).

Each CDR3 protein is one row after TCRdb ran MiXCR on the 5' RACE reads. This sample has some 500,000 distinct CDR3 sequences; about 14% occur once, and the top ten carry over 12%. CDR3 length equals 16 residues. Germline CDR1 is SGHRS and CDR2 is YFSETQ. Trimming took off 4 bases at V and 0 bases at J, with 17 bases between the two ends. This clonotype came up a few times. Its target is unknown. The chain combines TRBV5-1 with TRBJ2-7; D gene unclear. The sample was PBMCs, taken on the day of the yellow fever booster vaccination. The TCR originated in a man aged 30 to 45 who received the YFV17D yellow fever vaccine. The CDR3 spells CASSLGWAPLSYEQYF. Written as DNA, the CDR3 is TGCGCCAGCAGCCTGGGTTGGGCGCCTCTCTCCTACGAGCAGTACTTC.